The 6 T cell receptor beta chains below all came from one sample that was sequenced in a study of Ad26.COV2.S vaccination and SARS-CoV-2 variants. TCRdb's table, derived via immunoSEQ multiplex PCR, lists solely in-frame clones and lacks some. Seen here are approximately 500,000 clones, approximately 88% observed once, and the top ten hold roughly 13%. The treatment is: 15 to 20 received Ad26.COV2.S at low or high dose, single or two shots; a few received placebo; per-sample allocation not given. Repertoires come from day 63 after the first vaccine or placebo injection. Source: peripheral blood, taken in a trial of Ad26.COV2.S vaccine versus placebo. The receptor source for this set is a person aged 18-65 years who received the Ad26.COV2.S COVID-19 vaccine or a placebo.

This sequence joins TRBV30 and TRBJ2-1, with a possible D match to TRBD2 (5 bases). V lost 0 bases to trimming and J lost 4 bases, with 10 bases between them. The V gene's germline CDR1 is GTSNPN and CDR2 SVGIG (reference sequence). The CDR3 spans 14 residues. Written as DNA, the CDR3 is TGTGCCTGGAGTGTACGGTCGGGATACAATGAGCAGTTCTTC. It yields the protein CAWSVRSGYNEQFF.

CDR3 region: CASSRNRNKPYNEQFF. The DNA of the CDR3 is TGTGCCAGCAGCCGAAACAGGAACAAGCCTTACAATGAGCAGTTCTTC. V is TRBV28 and J is TRBJ2-1, with TRBD1 as a possible D gene (5 bases). Germline V gene lookup returns CDR1 MDHEN and CDR2 SYDVKM. The CDR3 spans 16 residues. The V and J ends lost 6 bases and 4 bases respectively, with 19 bases between them.

V and J are TRBV2 and TRBJ2-3; TRBD1 aligns across 9 bases. This CDR3 contains 13 residues. Unmatched junction bases numbered 2, after V lost 4 bases and J lost 6 bases. Germline V gene lookup returns CDR1 SNHLY and CDR2 FYNNEI. Here the CDR3 DNA reads TGTGCCAGCAGTGGGGGGACAGGGGATACGCAGTATTTT. This codes for CASSGGTGDTQYF.

This clone was found once. V usage is TRBV27 and J usage is TRBJ1-2, with TRBD1 identical over 7 bases. In germline, CDR1 is MNHEY, CDR2 SMNVEV (reference sequence). CDR3 size: 13 residues. The J segment lost 7 bases and the V segment lost 3 bases, leaving 5 bases of the junction unmatched. In DNA form, the CDR3 reads TGTGCCAGCAGTTTTAAGGGGGCGGGTGGCTACACCTTC. It yields the protein CASSFKGAGGYTF.

The chain couples TRBV4-2 to TRBJ1-2; possibly TRBD1 for D (6 bases). There are 16 residues in the CDR3. V lost 4 bases and J lost 4, with 19 bases in between. Germline CDR1 and CDR2: LGHNA and YNFKEQ. CDR3 sequence reads: CASSPGDTPGAYGYTF. Here the CDR3 DNA reads TGTGCCAGCAGCCCAGGGGACACGCCTGGGGCCTATGGCTACACCTTC.

This clone was seen once. The CDR3 sequence: CASKTRTNYGYTF. CDR3 DNA sequence: TGTGCCAGCAAGACACGTACTAACTATGGCTACACCTTC. The chain joins TRBV6-5 to TRBJ1-2, with D uncertain. This CDR3 comprises 13 residues. Germline CDR1 reads MNHEY; CDR2 reads SVGAGI. With 7 bases removed from V and 0 bases from J, the gap between germline ends came to 9 bases.